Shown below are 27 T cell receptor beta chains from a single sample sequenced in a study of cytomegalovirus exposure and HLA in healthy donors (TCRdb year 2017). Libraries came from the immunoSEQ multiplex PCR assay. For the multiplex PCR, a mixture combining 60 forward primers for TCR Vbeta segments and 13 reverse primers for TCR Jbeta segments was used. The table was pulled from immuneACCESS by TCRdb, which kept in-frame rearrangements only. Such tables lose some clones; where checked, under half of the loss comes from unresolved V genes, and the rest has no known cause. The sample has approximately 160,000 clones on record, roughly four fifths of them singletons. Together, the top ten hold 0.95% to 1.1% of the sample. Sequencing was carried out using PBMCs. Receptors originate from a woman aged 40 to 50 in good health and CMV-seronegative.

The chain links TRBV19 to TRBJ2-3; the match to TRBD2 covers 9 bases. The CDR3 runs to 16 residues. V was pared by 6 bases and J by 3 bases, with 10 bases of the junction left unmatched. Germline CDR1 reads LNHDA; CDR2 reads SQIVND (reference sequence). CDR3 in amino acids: CASRGGRAGITDTQYF. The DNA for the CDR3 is TGTGCCAGTAGGGGCGGGAGGGCCGGAATTACAGATACGCAGTATTTT.

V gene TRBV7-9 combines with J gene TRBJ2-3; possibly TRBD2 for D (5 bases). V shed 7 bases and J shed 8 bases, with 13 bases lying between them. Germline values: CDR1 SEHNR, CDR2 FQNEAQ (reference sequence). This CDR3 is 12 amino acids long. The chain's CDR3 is CASTPEASTQYF. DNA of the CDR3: TGTGCCAGCACTCCGGAGGCGAGTACGCAGTATTTT.

Here the CDR3 DNA reads TGTGCCAGCAGTTCTCCGACTAGCGGGAGCAATGAGCAGTTCTTC. This sequence encodes CASSSPTSGSNEQFF. The rearrangement joins TRBV28 to TRBJ2-1; TRBD2 matches 12 bases. V was clipped by 4 bases and J by 6 bases; unmatched bases: 4. Per germline, CDR1 MDHEN and CDR2 SYDVKM. The CDR3 has 15 residues.

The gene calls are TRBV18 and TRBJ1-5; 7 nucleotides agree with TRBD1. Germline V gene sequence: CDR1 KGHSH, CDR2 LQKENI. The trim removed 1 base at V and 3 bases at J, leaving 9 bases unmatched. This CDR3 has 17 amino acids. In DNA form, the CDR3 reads TGTGCCAGCTCACCACGGTTATCAACAGGGGACAATCAGCCCCAGCATTTT. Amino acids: CASSPRLSTGDNQPQHF. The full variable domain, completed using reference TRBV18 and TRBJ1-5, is NAGVMQNPRHLVRRRGQEARLRCSPMKGHSHVYWYRQLPEEGLKFMVYLQKENIIDESGMPKERFSAEFPKEGPSILRIQQVVRGDSAAYFCASSPRLSTGDNQPQHFGDGTRLSIL.

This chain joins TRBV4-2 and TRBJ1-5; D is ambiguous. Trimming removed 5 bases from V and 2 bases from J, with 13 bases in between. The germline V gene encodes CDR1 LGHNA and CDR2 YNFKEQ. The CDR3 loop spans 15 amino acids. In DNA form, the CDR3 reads TGTGCCAGCAGCGAAGGGCAGGCAGGCAATCAGCCCCAGCATTTT. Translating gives CASSEGQAGNQPQHF.

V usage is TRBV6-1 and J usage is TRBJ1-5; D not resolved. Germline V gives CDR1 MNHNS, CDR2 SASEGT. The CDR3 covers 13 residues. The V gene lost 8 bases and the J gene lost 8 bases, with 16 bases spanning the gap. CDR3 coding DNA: TGTGCCAGCTTGGAGGGCTCCGGGGAGCCCCAGCATTTT. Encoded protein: CASLEGSGEPQHF.

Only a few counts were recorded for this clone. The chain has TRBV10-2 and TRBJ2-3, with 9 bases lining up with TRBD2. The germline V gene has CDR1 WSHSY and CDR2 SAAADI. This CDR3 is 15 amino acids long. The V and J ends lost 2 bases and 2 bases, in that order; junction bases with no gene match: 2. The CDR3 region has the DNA TGCGCCAGCAGTGAGGCGGGAGGGGTCACAGATACGCAGTATTTT. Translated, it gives CASSEAGGVTDTQYF.

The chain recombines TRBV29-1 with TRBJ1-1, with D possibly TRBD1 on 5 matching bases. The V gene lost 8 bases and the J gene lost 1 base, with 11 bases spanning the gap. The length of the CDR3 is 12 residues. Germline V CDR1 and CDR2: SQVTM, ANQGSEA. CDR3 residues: CSTGHQNTEAFF. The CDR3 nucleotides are TGCAGCACCGGACACCAGAACACTGAAGCTTTCTTT.

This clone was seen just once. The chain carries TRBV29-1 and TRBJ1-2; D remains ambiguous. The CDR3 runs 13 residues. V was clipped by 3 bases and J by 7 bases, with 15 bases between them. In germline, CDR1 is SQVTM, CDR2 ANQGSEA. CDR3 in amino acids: CSVDRDIGFGYTF. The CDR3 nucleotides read TGCAGCGTTGACCGGGATATCGGCTTTGGCTACACCTTC.

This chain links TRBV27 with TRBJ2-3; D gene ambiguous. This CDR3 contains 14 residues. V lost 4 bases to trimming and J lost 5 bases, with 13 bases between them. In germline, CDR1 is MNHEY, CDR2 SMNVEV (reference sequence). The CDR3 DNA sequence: TGTGCCAGCAGTTCAGCCCGAGAGGTAGATACGCAGTATTTT. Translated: CASSSAREVDTQYF.

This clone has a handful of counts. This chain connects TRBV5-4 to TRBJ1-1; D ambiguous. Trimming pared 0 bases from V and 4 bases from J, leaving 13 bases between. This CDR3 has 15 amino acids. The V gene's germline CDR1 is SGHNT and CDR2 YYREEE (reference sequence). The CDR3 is CASSLDSLGGTEAFF. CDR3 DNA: TGTGCCAGCAGCTTGGACAGCCTGGGTGGCACTGAAGCTTTCTTT.

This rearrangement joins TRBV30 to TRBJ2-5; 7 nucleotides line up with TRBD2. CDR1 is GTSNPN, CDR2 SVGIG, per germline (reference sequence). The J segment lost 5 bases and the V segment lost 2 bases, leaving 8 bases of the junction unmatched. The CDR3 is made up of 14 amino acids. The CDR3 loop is CAWSSGGSRETQYF. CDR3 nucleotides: TGTGCCTGGAGTAGCGGCGGGAGTCGGGAGACCCAGTACTTC.

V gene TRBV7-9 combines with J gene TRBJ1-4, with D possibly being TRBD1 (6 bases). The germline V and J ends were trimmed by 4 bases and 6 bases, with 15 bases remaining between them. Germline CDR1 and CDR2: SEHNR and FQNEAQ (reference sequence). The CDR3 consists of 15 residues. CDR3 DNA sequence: TGTGCCAGCAGCTCGGACCCTTCAGGGGATGAAAAACTGTTTTTT. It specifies CASSSDPSGDEKLFF.

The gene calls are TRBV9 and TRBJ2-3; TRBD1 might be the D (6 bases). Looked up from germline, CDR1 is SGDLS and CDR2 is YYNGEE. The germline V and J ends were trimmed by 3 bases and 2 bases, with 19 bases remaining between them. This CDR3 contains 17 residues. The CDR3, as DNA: TGTGCCAGCAGCGCAAAATTCGGACAGAAAAACACAGATACGCAGTATTTT. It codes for CASSAKFGQKNTDTQYF.

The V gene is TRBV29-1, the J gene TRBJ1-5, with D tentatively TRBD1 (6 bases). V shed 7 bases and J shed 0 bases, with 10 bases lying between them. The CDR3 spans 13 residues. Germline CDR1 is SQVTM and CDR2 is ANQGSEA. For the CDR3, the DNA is TGCAGCGCTGGGACATATAGCAATCAGCCCCAGCATTTT. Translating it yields CSAGTYSNQPQHF.

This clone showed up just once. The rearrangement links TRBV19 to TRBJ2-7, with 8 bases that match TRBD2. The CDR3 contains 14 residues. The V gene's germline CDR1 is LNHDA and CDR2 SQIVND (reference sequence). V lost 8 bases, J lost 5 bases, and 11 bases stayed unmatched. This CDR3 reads CASHSGNNLNEQYF. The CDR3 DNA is TGTGCCAGTCATAGCGGGAACAACCTTAACGAGCAGTACTTC.

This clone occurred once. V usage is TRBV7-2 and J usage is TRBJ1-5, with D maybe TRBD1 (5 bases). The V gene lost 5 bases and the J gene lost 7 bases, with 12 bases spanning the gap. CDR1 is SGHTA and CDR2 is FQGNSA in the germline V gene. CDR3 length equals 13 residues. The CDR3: CASSAERGQPQHF. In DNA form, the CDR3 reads TGTGCCAGCAGCGCCGAACGGGGGCAGCCCCAGCATTTT.

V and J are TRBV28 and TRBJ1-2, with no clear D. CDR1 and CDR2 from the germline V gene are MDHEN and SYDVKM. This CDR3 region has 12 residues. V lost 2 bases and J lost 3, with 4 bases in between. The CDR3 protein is CASSLGDYGYTF. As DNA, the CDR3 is TGTGCCAGCAGTTTAGGAGACTATGGCTACACCTTC.

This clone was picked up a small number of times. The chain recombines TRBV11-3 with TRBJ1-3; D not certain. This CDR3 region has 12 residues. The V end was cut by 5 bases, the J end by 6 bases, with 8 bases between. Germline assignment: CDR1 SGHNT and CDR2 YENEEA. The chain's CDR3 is CASSGSINTIYF. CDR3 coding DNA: TGTGCCAGCAGCGGGAGTATAAACACCATATATTTT.

DNA of the CDR3: TGTGCCAGCAGAAGGGAGTTTCAGTCTGGAAACACCATATATTTT. Translation: CASRREFQSGNTIYF. This sequence joins TRBV6-5 and TRBJ1-3; no clear D. The CDR3 has 15 amino acids. Trimming pared 6 bases from V and 1 base from J, leaving 13 bases between. Germline-derived CDR1 and CDR2 are MNHEY and SVGAGI.

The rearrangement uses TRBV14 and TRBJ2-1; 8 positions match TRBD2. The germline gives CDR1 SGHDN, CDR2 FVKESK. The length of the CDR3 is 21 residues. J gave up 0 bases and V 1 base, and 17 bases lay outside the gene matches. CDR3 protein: CASSQGKGGLTSGGSYNEQFF. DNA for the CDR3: TGTGCCAGCAGCCAAGGGAAGGGGGGCCTTACTAGCGGAGGCTCCTACAATGAGCAGTTCTTC.

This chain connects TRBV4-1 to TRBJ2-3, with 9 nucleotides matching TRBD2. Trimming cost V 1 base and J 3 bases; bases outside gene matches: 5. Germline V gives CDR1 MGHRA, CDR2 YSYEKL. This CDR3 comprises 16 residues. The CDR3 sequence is CASSQGGAGGTDTQYF. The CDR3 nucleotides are TGCGCCAGCAGCCAAGGCGGGGCGGGAGGGACAGATACGCAGTATTTT.

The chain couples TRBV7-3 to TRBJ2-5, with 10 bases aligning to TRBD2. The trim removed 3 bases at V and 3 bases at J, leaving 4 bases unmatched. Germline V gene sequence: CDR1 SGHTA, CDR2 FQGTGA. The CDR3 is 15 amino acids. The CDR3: CASSLSGLAEETQYF. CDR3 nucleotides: TGTGCCAGCAGCTTGTCAGGACTAGCGGAAGAGACCCAGTACTTC.

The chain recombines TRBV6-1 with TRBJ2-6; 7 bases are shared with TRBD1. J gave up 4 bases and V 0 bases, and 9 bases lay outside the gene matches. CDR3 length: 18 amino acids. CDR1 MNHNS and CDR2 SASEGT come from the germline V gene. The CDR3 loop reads CASSEAGKGAMGANVLTF. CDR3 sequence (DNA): TGTGCCAGCAGTGAAGCTGGGAAGGGGGCGATGGGGGCCAACGTCCTGACTTTC.

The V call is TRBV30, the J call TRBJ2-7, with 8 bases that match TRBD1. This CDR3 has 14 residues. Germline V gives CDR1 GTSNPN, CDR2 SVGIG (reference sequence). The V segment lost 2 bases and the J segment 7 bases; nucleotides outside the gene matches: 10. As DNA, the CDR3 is TGTGCCTGGAGTAAGGACAGGGTAATCGGGGAGCAGTACTTC. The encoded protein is CAWSKDRVIGEQYF.

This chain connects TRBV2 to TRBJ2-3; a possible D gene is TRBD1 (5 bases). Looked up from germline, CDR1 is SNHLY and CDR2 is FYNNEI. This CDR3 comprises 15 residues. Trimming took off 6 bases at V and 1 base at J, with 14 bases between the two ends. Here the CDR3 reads CASSRPQDRTDTQYF. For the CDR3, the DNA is TGTGCCAGCAGCCGACCACAGGATCGCACAGATACGCAGTATTTT. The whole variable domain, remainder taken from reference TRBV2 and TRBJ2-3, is EPEVTQTPSHQVTQMGQEVILRCVPISNHLYFYWYRQILGQKVEFLVSFYNNEISEKSEIFDDQFSVERPDGSNFTLKIRSTKLEDSAMYFCASSRPQDRTDTQYFGPGTRLTVL.

The CDR3 bases are TGTGCCAGTAGCCAAACAGGGGCCACCACAGATACGCAGTATTTT. The encoded protein is CASSQTGATTDTQYF. The chain couples TRBV19 to TRBJ2-3, with TRBD1 matching over 7 bases. CDR1 LNHDA and CDR2 SQIVND come from the germline V gene (reference sequence). The CDR3 runs to 15 residues. Losses at the gene ends were 6 bases for V and 2 bases for J; bases not matched to a gene: 8.